The clone carrying this T cell receptor (beta chain) was seen many times. Its antigen remains unidentified. Amplified TCR beta CDR3 regions were obtained using RNA transcripts as template. Investigators did first-round RT-PCR with HTBI primers, then second-round multiplex PCR. One entry per CDR3 protein, called by TCRdb with MiXCR from the multiplex PCR reads. This table has about 620,000 distinct CDR3 sequences, 22% appearing once. V was clipped by 1 base and J by 5 bases, with 11 bases between them. The CDR3 length is 14 residues. CDR1 is SGHTA, CDR2 FQGTGA, per germline. The data were taken from a study of Graves' ophthalmopathy and Graves' hyperthyroidism. Included hyperthyroidism patients were aged 18 to 65 and newly diagnosed (under 2 months' duration). Findings of the study overall: Most expanded clonotypes in thyroid above 0.001 frequency also showed up in blood.

J is TRBJ2-5 and V is TRBV7-3, with a tentative D call TRBD2 (5 bases). The clonotype comes from a woman between 18 and 29 years old with stable Graves' hyperthyroidism. Some clones in this sample may be carry-over from other donors' samples. Input material: peripheral blood. CDR3 region: CASSLRERDETQYF. The CDR3 DNA is TGTGCCAGCAGCTTAAGGGAGAGGGATGAGACCCAGTACTTC. The full variable domain, with the rest looked up from reference TRBV7-3 and TRBJ2-5, is GAGVSQTPSNKVTEKGKYVELRCDPISGHTALYWYRQSLGQGPEFLIYFQGTGAADDSGLPNDRFFAVRPEGSVSTLKIQRTERGDSAVYLCASSLRERDETQYFGPGTRLLVL.